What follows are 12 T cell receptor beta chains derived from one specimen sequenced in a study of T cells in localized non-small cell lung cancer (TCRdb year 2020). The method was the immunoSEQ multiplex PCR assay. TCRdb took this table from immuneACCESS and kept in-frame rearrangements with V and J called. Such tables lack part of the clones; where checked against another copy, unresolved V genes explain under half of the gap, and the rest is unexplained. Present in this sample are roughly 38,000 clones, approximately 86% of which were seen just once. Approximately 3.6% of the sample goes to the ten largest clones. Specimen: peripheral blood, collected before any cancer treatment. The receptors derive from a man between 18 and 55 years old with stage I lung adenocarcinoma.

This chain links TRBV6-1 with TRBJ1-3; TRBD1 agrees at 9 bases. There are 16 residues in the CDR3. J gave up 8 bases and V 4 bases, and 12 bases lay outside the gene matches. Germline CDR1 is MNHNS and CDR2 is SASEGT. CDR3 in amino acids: CASSGTGGGRLHTIYF. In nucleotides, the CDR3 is TGTGCCAGCAGTGGAACAGGGGGCGGTCGGTTGCACACCATATATTTT.

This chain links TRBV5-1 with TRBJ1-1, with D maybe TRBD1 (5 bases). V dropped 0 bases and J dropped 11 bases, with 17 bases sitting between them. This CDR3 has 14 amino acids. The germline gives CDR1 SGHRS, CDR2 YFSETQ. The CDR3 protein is CASSLGGTLARAFF. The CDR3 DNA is TGCGCCAGCAGCTTGGGGGGGACGCTCGCGAGGGCTTTCTTT.

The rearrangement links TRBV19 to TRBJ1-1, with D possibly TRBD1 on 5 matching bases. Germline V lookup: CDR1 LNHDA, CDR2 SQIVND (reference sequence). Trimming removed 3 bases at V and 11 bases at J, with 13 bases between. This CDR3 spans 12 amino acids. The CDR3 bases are TGTGCCAGTAGTATCAAGGGGCTGCAGGCTTTCTTT. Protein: CASSIKGLQAFF.

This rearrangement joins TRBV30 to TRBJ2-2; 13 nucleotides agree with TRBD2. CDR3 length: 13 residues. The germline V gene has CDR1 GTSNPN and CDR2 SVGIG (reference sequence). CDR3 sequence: CATGTSGVGELFF. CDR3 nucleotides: TGTGCAACCGGGACTAGCGGGGTAGGGGAGCTGTTTTTT.

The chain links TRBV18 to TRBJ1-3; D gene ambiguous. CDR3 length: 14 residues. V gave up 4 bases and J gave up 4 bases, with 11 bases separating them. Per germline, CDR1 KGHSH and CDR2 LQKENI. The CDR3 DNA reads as TGTGCCAGCTCACGTGACAAAGGAGGAAACACCATATATTTT. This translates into CASSRDKGGNTIYF.

CDR3 region: CASSDGFGTDTQYF. The CDR3 nucleotides read TGTGCCAGCAGTGACGGGTTTGGTACAGATACGCAGTATTTT. This chain joins TRBV6-1 and TRBJ2-3; D unclear. The CDR3 sequence is 14 residues long. Trimming stripped 3 bases from V and 3 bases from J, with 10 bases between. The V gene's germline CDR1 is MNHNS and CDR2 SASEGT.

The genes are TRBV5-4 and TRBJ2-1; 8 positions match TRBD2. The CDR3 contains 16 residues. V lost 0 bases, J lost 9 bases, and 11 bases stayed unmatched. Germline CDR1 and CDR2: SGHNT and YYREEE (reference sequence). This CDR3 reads CASSLVLTGGRGEQFF. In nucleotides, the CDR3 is TGTGCCAGCAGCTTGGTTCTAACGGGGGGGCGAGGTGAGCAGTTCTTC.

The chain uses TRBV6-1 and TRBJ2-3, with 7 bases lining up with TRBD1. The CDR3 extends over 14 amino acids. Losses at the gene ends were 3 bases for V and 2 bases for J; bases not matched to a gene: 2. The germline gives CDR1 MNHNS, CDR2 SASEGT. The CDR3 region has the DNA TGTGCCAGCAGTGAGGGGACAGTCACAGATACGCAGTATTTT. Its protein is CASSEGTVTDTQYF.

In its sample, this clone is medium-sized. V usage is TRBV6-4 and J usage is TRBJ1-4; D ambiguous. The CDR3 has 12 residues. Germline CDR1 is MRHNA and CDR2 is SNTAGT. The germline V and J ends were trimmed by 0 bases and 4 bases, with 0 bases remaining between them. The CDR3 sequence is CASSDSNEKLFF. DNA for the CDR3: TGTGCCAGCAGTGACTCTAATGAAAAACTGTTTTTT.

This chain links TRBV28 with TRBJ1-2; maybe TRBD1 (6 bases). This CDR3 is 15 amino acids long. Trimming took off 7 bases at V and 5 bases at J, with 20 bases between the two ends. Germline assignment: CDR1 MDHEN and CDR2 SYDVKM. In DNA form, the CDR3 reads TGTGCCAGCATCCCCGGGACACCTCCGGAATATGGCTACACCTTC. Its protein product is CASIPGTPPEYGYTF.

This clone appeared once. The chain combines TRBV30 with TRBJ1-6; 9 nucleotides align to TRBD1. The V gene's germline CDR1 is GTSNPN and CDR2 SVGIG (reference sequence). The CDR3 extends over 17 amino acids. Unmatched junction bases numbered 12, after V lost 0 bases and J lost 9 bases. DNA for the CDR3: TGTGCCTGGAGTGTCTACCCACCGGGACAGGGAGGTTCACCCCTCCACTTT. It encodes CAWSVYPPGQGGSPLHF.

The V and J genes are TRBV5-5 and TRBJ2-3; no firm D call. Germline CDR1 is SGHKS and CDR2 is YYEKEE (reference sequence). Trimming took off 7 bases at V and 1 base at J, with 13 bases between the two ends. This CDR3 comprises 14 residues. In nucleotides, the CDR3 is TGTGCCAGCTCCCCTATGTCAGGCACAGATACGCAGTATTTT. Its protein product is CASSPMSGTDTQYF.